Listed here are 21 T cell receptor beta chains from one sample, sequenced in a study of cytomegalovirus exposure and HLA in healthy donors. Primers: 60 Vbeta forward and 13 Jbeta reverse. Sequencing was performed with immunoSEQ multiplex PCR; in TCRdb, only in-frame clones are kept and a portion is missing. The table lists approximately 160,000 clones, roughly 75% of them singletons. Sequencing was carried out using PBMCs. These receptor sequences come from a male donor in good health and CMV-seronegative.

The chain employs TRBV9 and TRBJ1-1; D is ambiguous. Germline lookup yields CDR1 SGDLS and CDR2 YYNGEE. The CDR3 totals 13 residues. Trimming cost V 0 bases and J 0 bases, with 3 bases left between them. CDR3 in DNA: TGTGCCAGCAGCGTAGATATGAACACTGAAGCTTTCTTT. Translated, it gives CASSVDMNTEAFF.

The chain has TRBV5-1 and TRBJ2-5; unclear D gene. The CDR3 is 14 amino acids. The ends were cut back, 0 bases at V and 0 bases at J, with 6 bases in the middle. Germline loops: CDR1 SGHRS, CDR2 YFSETQ. CDR3 DNA: TGCGCCAGCAGCTTGGCGCCAGACCAAGAGACCCAGTACTTC. Protein sequence: CASSLAPDQETQYF.

This sequence joins TRBV4-1 and TRBJ2-5; 8 positions agree with TRBD1. The V and J ends lost 3 bases and 7 bases, in that order; junction bases with no gene match: 7. The CDR3 is made up of 14 amino acids. Germline V gives CDR1 MGHRA, CDR2 YSYEKL. The CDR3 region is CASSQFGQGGTQYF. CDR3 in DNA: TGCGCCAGCAGCCAGTTTGGACAGGGCGGGACCCAGTACTTC.

The rearrangement links TRBV28 to TRBJ1-4, with D tentatively TRBD1 (5 bases). Trimming removed 2 bases from V and 8 bases from J, with 9 bases in between. This CDR3 has 13 residues. Germline loops: CDR1 MDHEN, CDR2 SYDVKM. This CDR3 is CASSLQGREKLFF. The CDR3 DNA is TGTGCCAGCAGTTTACAGGGAAGAGAAAAACTGTTTTTT.

V and J are TRBV5-1 and TRBJ2-5; 14 positions agree with TRBD2. The V gene end was trimmed by 3 bases and the J gene end by 5 bases; junction bases not matched to a gene: 3. The germline V gene has CDR1 SGHRS and CDR2 YFSETQ. CDR3 length: 15 residues. DNA for the CDR3: TGCGCCAGCAGCTCCCGGACTAGCGGGGGGGAGACCCAGTACTTC. It is translated as CASSSRTSGGETQYF.

This chain links TRBV6-5 with TRBJ1-1; 9 bases line up with TRBD1. CDR3 length: 11 amino acids. Germline-derived CDR1 and CDR2 are MNHEY and SVGAGI. The CDR3 loop is CPQGALTEAFF. The CDR3 coding sequence is TGTCCACAGGGGGCGCTCACTGAAGCTTTCTTT.

This clone appeared a few times. The genes are TRBV5-6 and TRBJ2-3, with D tentatively TRBD2 (6 bases). V gave up 0 bases and J gave up 7 bases, with 9 bases separating them. The CDR3 contains 13 residues. Germline assignment: CDR1 SGHDT and CDR2 YYEEEE. Here the CDR3 reads CASSLGGKNTQYF. The CDR3, as DNA: TGTGCCAGCAGCTTGGGCGGGAAGAATACGCAGTATTTT.

The chain employs TRBV5-4 and TRBJ1-6, with 7 bases lining up with TRBD1. Germline-derived CDR1 and CDR2 are SGHNT and YYREEE (reference sequence). V dropped 4 bases and J dropped 5; count of bases not matched to a gene: 3. The CDR3 is 14 amino acids. The CDR3 here is CASSQQGNNSPLHF. In DNA, the CDR3 is TGTGCCAGCAGCCAACAGGGGAATAATTCACCCCTCCACTTT.

The rearrangement links TRBV7-8 to TRBJ2-1, with D hard to call. Germline-derived CDR1 and CDR2 are SGHVS and FQNEAQ. Trimming took off 3 bases at V and 4 bases at J, with 7 bases between the two ends. The CDR3 contains 13 residues. CDR3 loop: CASSLSSYNEQFF. CDR3 bases: TGTGCCAGCAGCTTGAGCTCATACAATGAGCAGTTCTTC.

The V and J genes are TRBV6-5 and TRBJ2-6; tentative D call: TRBD1 (5 bases). Trimming cost V 4 bases and J 2 bases, with 12 bases left between them. This CDR3 contains 16 residues. Looked up from germline, CDR1 is MNHEY and CDR2 is SVGAGI. The CDR3: CASSSTVYPGANVLTF. The CDR3 coding sequence is TGTGCCAGCAGTTCGACAGTATACCCTGGGGCCAACGTCCTGACTTTC.

This clone has a single count. The CDR3 DNA reads as TGTGCCAGCAGCGCTAGACGGACAACTAATGAAAAACTGTTTTTT. Translation gives CASSARRTTNEKLFF. The gene calls are TRBV11-2 and TRBJ1-4; D is ambiguous. The CDR3 spans 15 residues. Germline values: CDR1 SGHAT, CDR2 FQNNGV. With 5 bases removed from V and 0 bases from J, the gap between germline ends came to 10 bases.

The rearrangement uses TRBV7-3 and TRBJ2-5, with 11 positions matching TRBD2. The CDR3 runs 15 residues. CDR1 is SGHTA, CDR2 FQGTGA, per germline. V lost 5 bases to trimming and J lost 2 bases; unmatched junction nucleotides: 4. DNA of the CDR3: TGTGCCAGCAGCCTAGGGACTAGCGGACAAGAGACCCAGTACTTC. Translated: CASSLGTSGQETQYF. The complete variable domain, with remaining parts taken from reference TRBV7-3 and TRBJ2-5, reads GAGVSQTPSNKVTEKGKYVELRCDPISGHTALYWYRQSLGQGPEFLIYFQGTGAADDSGLPNDRFFAVRPEGSVSTLKIQRTERGDSAVYLCASSLGTSGQETQYFGPGTRLLVL.

The V gene is TRBV19, the J gene TRBJ2-7; 8 nucleotides agree with TRBD2. V was clipped by 3 bases and J by 2 bases; unmatched bases: 9. Germline V gene sequence: CDR1 LNHDA, CDR2 SQIVND (reference sequence). The CDR3 is made up of 16 amino acids. CDR3 loop: CASSIYASGPPYEQYF. The CDR3 bases are TGTGCCAGTAGTATTTATGCTAGCGGGCCGCCCTACGAGCAGTACTTC.

This chain links TRBV27 with TRBJ2-7; the D gene is possibly TRBD2 (6 bases). The V gene's germline CDR1 is MNHEY and CDR2 SMNVEV (reference sequence). V was cut by 10 bases and J by 4 bases, with 14 bases left in between. The CDR3 loop spans 12 amino acids. CDR3 amino acids: CAIQGGAYEQYF. CDR3 nucleotides: TGTGCCATCCAAGGAGGGGCGTACGAGCAGTACTTC.

In its sample, this clone was seen a few times. The V and J genes are TRBV4-1 and TRBJ2-7, with a possible D match to TRBD1 (5 bases). V was trimmed by 4 bases and J by 0 bases, leaving 16 bases between them. CDR1 is MGHRA and CDR2 is YSYEKL in the germline V gene. The CDR3 extends over 16 amino acids. The CDR3 here is CASSPRPGRDSYEQYF. CDR3 sequence (DNA): TGCGCCAGCAGCCCCCGCCCAGGCAGGGACTCCTACGAGCAGTACTTC.

This sequence joins TRBV2 and TRBJ1-1; D not certain. Germline lookup yields CDR1 SNHLY and CDR2 FYNNEI. V gave up 5 bases and J gave up 1 base, with 5 bases separating them. This CDR3 is built from 12 residues. CDR3: CASSYRNTEAFF. The CDR3 nucleotides read TGTGCCAGCAGTTACAGGAACACTGAAGCTTTCTTT. Based on the CDR3 plus reference TRBV2 and TRBJ1-1, the full variable domain is EPEVTQTPSHQVTQMGQEVILRCVPISNHLYFYWYRQILGQKVEFLVSFYNNEISEKSEIFDDQFSVERPDGSNFTLKIRSTKLEDSAMYFCASSYRNTEAFFGQGTRLTVV.

The chain carries TRBV18 and TRBJ1-2, with 8 bases fitting TRBD1. V shed 3 bases and J 0 bases; nucleotides not matched to a gene: 0. This CDR3 contains 14 residues. Germline V CDR1 and CDR2: KGHSH, LQKENI. The CDR3 sequence is CASSPDRANYGYTF. Written as DNA, the CDR3 is TGTGCCAGCTCACCGGACAGGGCTAACTATGGCTACACCTTC.

The J gene is TRBJ1-2, the V gene TRBV5-1; no definite D call. Germline V gene data show CDR1 as SGHRS and CDR2 as YFSETQ. There are 15 residues in the CDR3. Trimming cost V 1 base and J 4 bases, with 14 bases left between them. The CDR3 sequence is CASSLSAGLGYGYTF. DNA for the CDR3: TGCGCCAGCAGCTTGTCCGCAGGTCTTGGCTATGGCTACACCTTC.

V gene TRBV30 combines with J gene TRBJ2-5, with D uncertain. Germline V gene sequence: CDR1 GTSNPN, CDR2 SVGIG (reference sequence). CDR3 size: 11 residues. The germline V and J ends were trimmed by 1 base and 8 bases, with 8 bases remaining between them. The CDR3 protein is CAWSGGVTQYF. CDR3 sequence (DNA): TGTGCCTGGAGTGGAGGTGTAACCCAGTACTTC.

CDR3 DNA: TGTGCCAGCAGCTTGCCCGGGACTAGTTGGAATGAGCAGTTCTTC. Translation: CASSLPGTSWNEQFF. This chain connects TRBV5-6 to TRBJ2-1, with TRBD2 identical over 8 bases. Trimming took 1 base from V and 7 from J; bases not matched to a gene: 7. The CDR3 is made up of 15 amino acids. Germline-derived CDR1 and CDR2 are SGHDT and YYEEEE.

This chain joins TRBV29-1 and TRBJ1-2, with 7 positions matching TRBD1. Germline loops: CDR1 SQVTM, CDR2 ANQGSEA. With V trimmed by 4 bases and J by 6 bases, 2 bases remained unmatched. CDR3 length: 11 amino acids. The CDR3 bases are TGCAGCGTTGCCACAGGGGATGGCTACACCTTC. Translation: CSVATGDGYTF.